The 20 T cell receptor beta chains reported below all come from one sample, sequenced in a study of T cell changes during pregnancy in multiple sclerosis. TCRdb's copy holds only in-frame clones and misses some; the assay was immunoSEQ multiplex PCR. Altogether approximately 13,000 clones are present, over 90% being singletons, with the ten largest covering almost 0.3%. Sequencing used CD4+ T cells from peripheral blood mononuclear cells, obtained before pregnancy. The source is a female donor with multiple sclerosis, enrolled in a pregnancy study.

The chain has TRBV2 and TRBJ2-7; D might be TRBD1 (6 bases). This CDR3 has 15 residues. CDR1 is SNHLY, CDR2 FYNNEI, per germline. V was pared by 1 base and J by 3 bases, with 13 bases between. The CDR3 region has the DNA TGTGCCAGCAGTGAAGTGGGGACACGAATCTACGAGCAGTACTTC. As protein: CASSEVGTRIYEQYF.

This chain connects TRBV19 to TRBJ2-1, with TRBD2 matching over 7 bases. The CDR3 totals 14 residues. J gave up 10 bases and V 4 bases, and 10 bases lay outside the gene matches. In germline, CDR1 is LNHDA, CDR2 SQIVND (reference sequence). The CDR3 DNA follows: TGTGCCAGTAGTACTAGCGGAACCTCCGTGGAGCAGTTCTTC. Residues: CASSTSGTSVEQFF.

The gene calls are TRBV5-4 and TRBJ2-4, with D possibly TRBD1 on 8 matching bases. The CDR3 runs to 19 residues. V was trimmed by 0 bases and J by 0 bases, leaving 19 bases between them. From germline, CDR1 is SGHNT and CDR2 YYREEE (reference sequence). CDR3: CASSLGSSGTGLAKNIQYF. CDR3 nucleotides: TGTGCCAGCAGCTTGGGGTCAAGCGGGACAGGTCTAGCCAAAAACATTCAGTACTTC.

This chain uses TRBV6-1 with TRBJ1-1, with D perhaps matching TRBD1 (6 bases). This CDR3 is 17 amino acids long. Germline V gives CDR1 MNHNS, CDR2 SASEGT. The V end was cut by 2 bases, the J end by 4 bases, with 20 bases between. CDR3 nucleotides: TGTGCCAGCAGTGAAAGGGGGGGGTGGCTGCTAAGCACTGAAGCTTTCTTT. Its translation: CASSERGGWLLSTEAFF.

V gene TRBV9 combines with J gene TRBJ2-3, with 16 bases matching TRBD2. The CDR3 totals 18 residues. Unmatched junction bases numbered 3, after V lost 2 bases and J lost 0 bases. Germline V CDR1 and CDR2: SGDLS, YYNGEE. The DNA of the CDR3 is TGTGCCAGCAGCGTGGGACTAGCGGGGGGGATTAGCACAGATACGCAGTATTTT. Residues: CASSVGLAGGISTDTQYF.

The chain combines TRBV2 with TRBJ1-2; no clear D gene. Trimming took 3 bases from V and 7 from J, leaving 9 bases between them. The germline V gene has CDR1 SNHLY and CDR2 FYNNEI. The CDR3 runs 12 residues. The CDR3 DNA reads TGTGCCAGCAGTGAGAGAGGGTTTGGCTACACCTTC. Protein: CASSERGFGYTF.

The chain uses TRBV30 and TRBJ1-2; D call uncertain. This CDR3 region has 12 residues. Germline V lookup: CDR1 GTSNPN, CDR2 SVGIG (reference sequence). V lost 4 bases, J lost 8 bases, and 14 bases lay in between. The CDR3 sequence: CAWTTPVEGYTF. CDR3 sequence (DNA): TGTGCCTGGACCACCCCTGTTGAGGGCTACACCTTC.

This chain joins TRBV27 and TRBJ2-7; D remains unclear. Trimming took off 3 bases at V and 1 base at J, with 7 bases between the two ends. The germline CDR1 and CDR2 sequences are MNHEY and SMNVEV (reference sequence). There are 13 residues in the CDR3. The CDR3 nucleotides read TGTGCCAGCAGTTTGAGGCAGTCCTACGAGCAGTACTTC. Translation: CASSLRQSYEQYF.

CDR3 protein: CASSPDPRNEQFF. The CDR3, as DNA: TGCGCCAGCAGCCCAGACCCGAGGAATGAGCAGTTCTTC. J is TRBJ2-1 and V is TRBV5-1; D is ambiguous. Trimming stripped 4 bases from V and 7 bases from J, with 12 bases between. From germline, CDR1 is SGHRS and CDR2 YFSETQ. CDR3 length: 13 residues.

The gene calls are TRBV27 and TRBJ2-4, with TRBD1 as a possible D gene (5 bases). V lost 5 bases and J lost 1, with 9 bases in between. The germline V gene encodes CDR1 MNHEY and CDR2 SMNVEV (reference sequence). The CDR3 consists of 14 residues. The CDR3 region has the DNA TGTGCCAGCAGTCCCAGGGTCGCCAAAAACATTCAGTACTTC. Residues: CASSPRVAKNIQYF.

CDR3 nucleotide sequence: TGTGCCAGCAGTGATATAGCGGGGGGGCTTACAGATACGCAGTATTTT. Its translation is CASSDIAGGLTDTQYF. This sequence joins TRBV6-1 and TRBJ2-3; 11 bases match TRBD2. The CDR3 contains 16 residues. CDR1 MNHNS and CDR2 SASEGT come from the germline V gene. After removal of 3 bases from V and 3 bases from J, the junction contained 5 bases not matched to a gene.

V and J are TRBV10-3 and TRBJ1-3, with TRBD1 identical over 8 bases. Germline assignment: CDR1 ENHRY and CDR2 SYGVKD. The J segment lost 3 bases and the V segment lost 4 bases, leaving 8 bases of the junction unmatched. The CDR3 consists of 16 residues. The CDR3 DNA follows: TGTGCCATCAGTGCGATGGACAGGGAGGTTGGAAACACCATATATTTT. This sequence encodes CAISAMDREVGNTIYF.

The gene calls are TRBV6-6 and TRBJ2-1; TRBD2 might be the D (6 bases). V was shortened by 2 bases and J by 8 bases, with 13 bases between the two germline ends. CDR1 and CDR2 (germline): MNHNY, SVGAGI (reference sequence). This CDR3 is built from 14 residues. CDR3 amino acids: CASSYPGGKYEQFF. The CDR3 region has the DNA TGTGCCAGCAGTTACCCCGGAGGGAAGTATGAGCAGTTCTTC.

CDR3 bases: TGTGCCAGCACCGACCGGGGTTTGAACACTGAAGCTTTCTTT. Its translation: CASTDRGLNTEAFF. This chain links TRBV6-1 with TRBJ1-1; D gene unclear. CDR1 is MNHNS, CDR2 SASEGT, per germline. V dropped 7 bases and J dropped 0 bases, with 12 bases sitting between them. This CDR3 region has 14 residues.

A single count supports this clone. The rearrangement joins TRBV5-1 to TRBJ2-1, with 10 bases aligning to TRBD2. Germline CDR1 SGHRS, CDR2 YFSETQ. The CDR3 is made up of 18 amino acids. Losses at the gene ends were 0 bases for V and 0 bases for J; bases not matched to a gene: 6. The CDR3 region has the DNA TGCGCCAGCAGCTTGGAAGTACTAGCGGGGAGCTCCTACAATGAGCAGTTCTTC. This translates into CASSLEVLAGSSYNEQFF.

V and J are TRBV18 and TRBJ2-1; 7 nucleotides match TRBD1. The CDR3 runs 15 residues. CDR1 and CDR2 (germline): KGHSH, LQKENI. The ends lost 3 bases at V and 8 bases at J; junction bases unmatched: 10. The CDR3 region is CASSPKPRTGHEQFF. The CDR3, as DNA: TGTGCCAGCTCACCGAAACCTCGGACAGGACATGAGCAGTTCTTC.

The chain couples TRBV5-6 to TRBJ2-4, with 7 nucleotides matching TRBD1. Germline lookup yields CDR1 SGHDT and CDR2 YYEEEE. The CDR3 sequence is 15 residues long. V was pared by 2 bases and J by 1 base, with 3 bases of the junction left unmatched. CDR3 amino acids: CASSLGQAAKNIQYF. As DNA, the CDR3 is TGTGCCAGCAGCTTAGGACAGGCGGCCAAAAACATTCAGTACTTC.

This clone turned up a few times. The rearrangement uses TRBV5-4 and TRBJ2-7, with 8 bases that match TRBD1. The germline CDR1 and CDR2 sequences are SGHNT and YYREEE (reference sequence). Trimming cost V 4 bases and J 4 bases; bases outside gene matches: 7. The CDR3 sequence is 14 residues long. CDR3 loop: CASSPRQGSYEQYF. CDR3 DNA sequence: TGTGCCAGCAGCCCCCGACAGGGGAGTTACGAGCAGTACTTC.

This clone appeared once. The V gene is TRBV30, the J gene TRBJ2-7; no clear D gene. The CDR3 loop spans 14 amino acids. Germline V lookup: CDR1 GTSNPN, CDR2 SVGIG (reference sequence). The ends were cut back, 3 bases at V and 5 bases at J, with 17 bases in the middle. The CDR3 reads CAWSPELIRDEQYF. The DNA for the CDR3 is TGTGCCTGGAGCCCGGAGCTCATTAGAGACGAGCAGTACTTC.

The chain is built from TRBV29-1 and TRBJ2-1, with 8 bases matching TRBD2. V lost 4 bases and J lost 5; bases outside the gene matches: 10. CDR1 and CDR2 (germline): SQVTM, ANQGSEA. The CDR3 spans 15 residues. CDR3 sequence: CSVVPHGTRDNEQFF. The CDR3 DNA reads TGCAGCGTTGTCCCTCATGGGACTAGAGACAATGAGCAGTTCTTC.